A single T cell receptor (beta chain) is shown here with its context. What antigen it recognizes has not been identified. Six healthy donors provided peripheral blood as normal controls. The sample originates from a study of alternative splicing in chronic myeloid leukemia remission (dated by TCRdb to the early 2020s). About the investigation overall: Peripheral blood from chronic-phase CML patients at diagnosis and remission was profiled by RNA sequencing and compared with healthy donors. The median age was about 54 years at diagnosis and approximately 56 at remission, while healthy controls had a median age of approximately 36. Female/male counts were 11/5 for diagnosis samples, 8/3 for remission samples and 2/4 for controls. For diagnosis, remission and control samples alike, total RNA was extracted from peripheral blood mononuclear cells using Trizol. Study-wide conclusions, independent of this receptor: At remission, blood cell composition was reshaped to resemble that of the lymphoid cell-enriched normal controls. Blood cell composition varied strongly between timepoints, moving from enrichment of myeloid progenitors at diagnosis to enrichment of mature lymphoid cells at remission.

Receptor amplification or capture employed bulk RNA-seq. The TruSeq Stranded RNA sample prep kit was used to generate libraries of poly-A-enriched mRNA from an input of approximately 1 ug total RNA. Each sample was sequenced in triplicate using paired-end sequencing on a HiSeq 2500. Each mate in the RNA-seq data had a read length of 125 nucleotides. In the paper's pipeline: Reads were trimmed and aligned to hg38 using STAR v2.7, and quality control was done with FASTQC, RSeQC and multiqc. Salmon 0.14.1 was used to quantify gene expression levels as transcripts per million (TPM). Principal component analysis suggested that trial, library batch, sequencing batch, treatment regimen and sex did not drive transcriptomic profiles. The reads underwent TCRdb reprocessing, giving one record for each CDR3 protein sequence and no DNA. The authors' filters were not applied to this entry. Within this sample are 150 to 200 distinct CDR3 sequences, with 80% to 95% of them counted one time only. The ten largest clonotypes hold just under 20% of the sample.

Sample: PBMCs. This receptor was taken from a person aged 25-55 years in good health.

The CDR3 protein is CASRQGAREAFF. The sequence is built from TRBV19 and TRBJ1-1; TCRdb selects TRBD1, and the lack of DNA leaves this call unchecked. The cysteine opens and the phenylalanine closes a CDR3 of 12 amino acids. The DNA sequence is not available. The germline V gene (reference sequence) supplies CDR1 LNHDA and CDR2 SQIVND.